Presented here are 28 T cell receptor beta chains from one specimen sequenced in a study of pediatric ulcerative colitis. Method: immunoSEQ multiplex PCR; TCRdb's copy keeps in-frame clones and lacks some. The sample yields 30,000 to 35,000 clones, roughly 81% seen once. During colonoscopy, one to two rectal pinch biopsies were collected. Input material: gut tissue. These receptors all stem from a boy between 10 and 17 years old with mild ulcerative colitis.

The chain links TRBV5-1 to TRBJ1-1; 7 nucleotides match TRBD1. This CDR3 region has 14 residues. The V gene's germline CDR1 is SGHRS and CDR2 YFSETQ. V lost 2 bases, J lost 5 bases, and 6 bases stayed unmatched. The CDR3 bases are TGCGCCAGCAGCTTTACAGGGGTTAGGACTGAAGCTTTCTTT. Amino acid sequence: CASSFTGVRTEAFF.

This clone appeared a few times. The gene calls are TRBV19 and TRBJ1-2; TRBD1 might be the D (5 bases). The CDR3 has 15 residues. With 3 bases removed from V and 4 bases from J, the gap between germline ends came to 15 bases. CDR1 and CDR2 from the germline V gene are LNHDA and SQIVND (reference sequence). The DNA for the CDR3 is TGTGCCAGTAGTATCGGGACTCTCAGTGGCTATGGCTACACCTTC. Protein product: CASSIGTLSGYGYTF. The full variable domain, rest sourced from reference TRBV19 and TRBJ1-2, is DGGITQSPKYLFRKEGQNVTLSCEQNLNHDAMYWYRQDPGQGLRLIYYSQIVNDFQKGDIAEGYSVSREKKESFPLTVTSAQKNPTAFYLCASSIGTLSGYGYTFGSGTRLTVV.

J is TRBJ1-5 and V is TRBV30; possible D gene TRBD1, 6 bases. Germline-derived CDR1 and CDR2 are GTSNPN and SVGIG (reference sequence). V lost 6 bases to trimming and J lost 0 bases, with 15 bases between them. The CDR3 totals 15 residues. Here the CDR3 reads CACGGQAISNQPQHF. CDR3 DNA sequence: TGTGCCTGTGGGGGGCAGGCCATTAGCAATCAGCCCCAGCATTTT.

This clone was picked up one time. The rearrangement uses TRBV18 and TRBJ2-7; D ambiguous. This CDR3 has 12 residues. Per germline, CDR1 KGHSH and CDR2 LQKENI. V shed 2 bases and J shed 2 bases, with 4 bases lying between them. The CDR3 DNA reads as TGTGCCAGCTCACCAGAAACCTACGAGCAGTACTTC. Its protein is CASSPETYEQYF. Full variable domain (remainder filled in from reference TRBV18 and TRBJ2-7): NAGVMQNPRHLVRRRGQEARLRCSPMKGHSHVYWYRQLPEEGLKFMVYLQKENIIDESGMPKERFSAEFPKEGPSILRIQQVVRGDSAAYFCASSPETYEQYFGPGTRLTVT.

This sequence joins TRBV6-6 and TRBJ2-3; D ambiguous. This CDR3 spans 15 amino acids. Germline CDR1 is MNHNY and CDR2 is SVGAGI (reference sequence). V lost 6 bases and J 8 bases, leaving 21 bases between the germline ends. CDR3 region: CASSSPEAGLCTQYF. The CDR3 DNA sequence: TGTGCCAGCAGCTCCCCCGAGGCTGGGCTGTGTACGCAGTATTTT.

The V and J genes are TRBV5-1 and TRBJ2-5, with TRBD1 identical over 9 bases. Per germline, CDR1 SGHRS and CDR2 YFSETQ. With 0 bases clipped from V and 4 bases from J, the junction kept 10 bases outside the gene matches. The CDR3 has 17 residues. CDR3: CASSLGTGDIRGETQYF. In nucleotides, the CDR3 is TGCGCCAGCAGCTTGGGGACAGGGGACATAAGAGGAGAGACCCAGTACTTC.

This clone is a singleton in its sample. The V and J genes are TRBV14 and TRBJ2-7; D is unclear. The CDR3 covers 13 residues. Germline loops: CDR1 SGHDN, CDR2 FVKESK. V was cut by 0 bases and J by 3 bases, with 6 bases left in between. CDR3 bases: TGTGCCAGCAGCCAAGATTACATCTACGAGCAGTACTTC. Amino acids: CASSQDYIYEQYF.

This clone was counted once. The chain has TRBV7-8 and TRBJ1-1, with TRBD1 matching over 7 bases. Per germline, CDR1 SGHVS and CDR2 FQNEAQ. V shed 2 bases and J 2 bases; nucleotides not matched to a gene: 5. This CDR3 comprises 15 residues. CDR3 sequence: CASSLLQGKNTEAFF. CDR3 DNA: TGTGCCAGCAGCTTATTACAGGGGAAAAACACTGAAGCTTTCTTT.

In its sample, this clone was seen once. This chain joins TRBV5-1 and TRBJ2-1, with 10 bases matching TRBD1. The CDR3 spans 15 residues. Germline V CDR1 and CDR2: SGHRS, YFSETQ. Germline trimming cut 4 bases from V and 10 bases from J; bases unmatched to any gene: 11. DNA of the CDR3: TGCGCCAGCAGCGGGGCCGGGACAGGGGACCGGGAGCAGTTCTTC. Protein sequence: CASSGAGTGDREQFF.

This rearrangement joins TRBV2 to TRBJ2-3; TRBD2 aligns across 7 bases. V dropped 0 bases and J dropped 0; count of bases not matched to a gene: 6. Germline V gene sequence: CDR1 SNHLY, CDR2 FYNNEI. The CDR3 extends over 17 amino acids. The CDR3 spells CASSEALWGGSTDTQYF. The CDR3 nucleotides read TGTGCCAGCAGTGAAGCGCTTTGGGGGGGGAGCACAGATACGCAGTATTTT. The full variable domain, in which reference TRBV2 and TRBJ2-3 provide the parts outside the CDR3, is EPEVTQTPSHQVTQMGQEVILRCVPISNHLYFYWYRQILGQKVEFLVSFYNNEISEKSEIFDDQFSVERPDGSNFTLKIRSTKLEDSAMYFCASSEALWGGSTDTQYFGPGTRLTVL.

This chain joins TRBV18 and TRBJ1-3, with no clear D. V was shortened by 2 bases and J by 0 bases, with 8 bases between the two germline ends. Germline lookup yields CDR1 KGHSH and CDR2 LQKENI. This CDR3 is built from 15 residues. CDR3 residues: CASSPSALSGNTIYF. As DNA, the CDR3 is TGTGCCAGCTCACCATCTGCACTCTCTGGAAACACCATATATTTT.

The rearrangement links TRBV15 to TRBJ2-7; TRBD1 is a possible D gene (5 bases). The V end was cut by 4 bases, the J end by 1 base, with 8 bases between. Germline V gives CDR1 LNHNV, CDR2 YYDKDF (reference sequence). The CDR3 spans 13 residues. DNA for the CDR3: TGTGCCACCAGCATCCGGACATCCTACGAGCAGTACTTC. This translates into CATSIRTSYEQYF. Supplemented by reference TRBV15 and TRBJ2-7, the full variable domain reads DAMVIQNPRYQVTQFGKPVTLSCSQTLNHNVMYWYQQKSSQAPKLLFHYYDKDFNNEADTPDNFQSRRPNTSFCFLDIRSPGLGDTAMYLCATSIRTSYEQYFGPGTRLTVT.

The rearrangement joins TRBV4-2 to TRBJ1-2, with unresolved D. Trimming cost V 4 bases and J 5 bases, with 17 bases left between them. This CDR3 is built from 15 residues. The germline V gene has CDR1 LGHNA and CDR2 YNFKEQ. This CDR3 reads CASSRRVDLGYGYTF. The CDR3 DNA reads as TGTGCCAGCAGCCGTCGAGTAGATCTGGGGTATGGCTACACCTTC.

This clone was seen a few times. The V call is TRBV9, the J call TRBJ1-1, with D possibly matching TRBD1 (5 bases). Trimming shortened V by 3 bases and J by 1 base, and 13 bases separated the two germline ends. The CDR3 spans 15 residues. From germline, CDR1 is SGDLS and CDR2 YYNGEE. In nucleotides, the CDR3 is TGTGCCAGCAGCGCCCTGGGGGGAGAGAACACTGAAGCTTTCTTT. Encoded protein: CASSALGGENTEAFF.

Remarks on this clone: At one boundary the junction diverges from the germline segment, which might be a read error. The rearrangement joins TRBV7-7 to TRBJ2-5; 9 bases map to TRBD2. This CDR3 spans 17 amino acids. Germline V lookup: CDR1 SSHAT, CDR2 FNYEAQ (reference sequence). In DNA form, the CDR3 reads TGTGCTAGCAGCTACAGCCCCGCGGGGGGGAGCGAAGAGACCCAGTACTTC. This codes for CASSYSPAGGSEETQYF.

This clone showed up just a few times. This rearrangement joins TRBV6-1 to TRBJ1-4; D not resolved. This CDR3 has 15 residues. Germline V lookup: CDR1 MNHNS, CDR2 SASEGT. Trimming took 6 bases from V and 5 from J, leaving 16 bases between them. As DNA, the CDR3 is TGTGCCAGCAGGTTTCTCCACCTTCCCAATGAAAAACTGTTTTTT. Amino acid sequence: CASRFLHLPNEKLFF.

This clone was found a few times. The V gene is TRBV5-4, the J gene TRBJ1-2, with D possibly being TRBD1 (5 bases). The CDR3 runs 14 residues. Deletions cut 1 base from V and 9 bases from J, with 16 bases between. Germline lookup yields CDR1 SGHNT and CDR2 YYREEE (reference sequence). CDR3 sequence reads: CASSLSQGLSSYTF. The CDR3 DNA reads as TGTGCCAGCAGCTTGAGCCAGGGATTATCGAGCTACACCTTC.

The chain is built from TRBV2 and TRBJ1-6; D call uncertain. This CDR3 has 14 amino acids. The V end lost 3 bases, the J end lost 8 bases, and 11 bases lay between the germline ends. CDR1 and CDR2 from the germline V gene are SNHLY and FYNNEI. The CDR3 protein is CASSDYNRDSPLHF. In DNA form, the CDR3 reads TGTGCCAGCAGTGACTACAACCGGGATTCACCCCTCCACTTT.

The chain recombines TRBV19 with TRBJ1-5, with D maybe TRBD1 (6 bases). From germline, CDR1 is LNHDA and CDR2 SQIVND (reference sequence). Trimming removed 7 bases from V and 6 bases from J, with 13 bases in between. The CDR3 loop spans 13 amino acids. DNA of the CDR3: TGTGCCAGTACCCCCACAGGGTTTCAGCCCCAGCATTTT. As protein: CASTPTGFQPQHF. Together with reference TRBV19 and TRBJ1-5, the CDR3 gives the full variable domain: DGGITQSPKYLFRKEGQNVTLSCEQNLNHDAMYWYRQDPGQGLRLIYYSQIVNDFQKGDIAEGYSVSREKKESFPLTVTSAQKNPTAFYLCASTPTGFQPQHFGDGTRLSIL.

The chain joins TRBV5-1 to TRBJ1-4; no clear D gene. The CDR3 spans 16 residues. V gave up 1 base and J gave up 8 bases, with 18 bases separating them. Per germline, CDR1 SGHRS and CDR2 YFSETQ. As DNA, the CDR3 is TGCGCCAGCAGCTTGTTACCGGGCCCCGGAGGAGAAAAACTGTTTTTT. Encoded protein: CASSLLPGPGGEKLFF.

This sequence joins TRBV10-3 and TRBJ1-2; 12 bases are a match to TRBD1. The CDR3 extends over 13 amino acids. Germline V gives CDR1 ENHRY, CDR2 SYGVKD. With 6 bases clipped from V and 8 bases from J, the junction kept 4 bases outside the gene matches. The CDR3 DNA reads TGTGCCATCAGGGGGACAGGGGGCGAAGGCTACACCTTC. It is translated as CAIRGTGGEGYTF.

The rearrangement joins TRBV7-6 to TRBJ1-4; D unresolved. The CDR3 contains 13 residues. The germline V gene encodes CDR1 SGHVS and CDR2 FNYEAQ. V lost 1 base, J lost 9 bases, and 9 bases lay in between. The CDR3 bases are TGTGCCAGCAGCTTAGGGCAATCCCAAAAACTGTTTTTT. Its translation is CASSLGQSQKLFF.

This chain connects TRBV7-7 to TRBJ2-3, with a tentative D call TRBD2 (6 bases). The V and J ends lost 1 base and 6 bases respectively, with 14 bases between them. Germline lookup yields CDR1 SSHAT and CDR2 FNYEAQ (reference sequence). CDR3 length: 15 residues. Here the CDR3 reads CASSLGRDRFDTQYF. The CDR3 region has the DNA TGTGCCAGCAGCTTAGGGAGGGACCGCTTCGATACGCAGTATTTT. The variable domain in full, completed from reference TRBV7-7 and TRBJ2-3, reads GAGVSQSPRYKVTKRGQDVTLRCDPISSHATLYWYQQALGQGPEFLTYFNYEAQPDKSGLPSDRFSAERPEGSISTLTIQRTEQRDSAMYRCASSLGRDRFDTQYFGPGTRLTVL.

Remarks on this clone: This sample includes further DNA sequences coding for the same CDR3. The V call is TRBV5-6, the J call TRBJ1-1; perhaps TRBD1 as D (5 bases). The V end lost 2 bases, the J end lost 3 bases, and 11 bases lay between the germline ends. CDR1 and CDR2 from the germline V gene are SGHDT and YYEEEE. This CDR3 is 14 amino acids long. Written as DNA, the CDR3 is TGTGCCAGCAGCTTTAAGGGGAGGGACACTGAAGCTTTCTTT. It yields the protein CASSFKGRDTEAFF.

The chain couples TRBV5-6 to TRBJ2-3; TRBD2 aligns across 7 bases. Germline-derived CDR1 and CDR2 are SGHDT and YYEEEE. With V trimmed by 2 bases and J by 1 base, 7 bases remained unmatched. The CDR3 runs to 16 residues. The CDR3 sequence is CASSFWGGSGTDTQYF. CDR3 nucleotide sequence: TGTGCCAGCAGCTTCTGGGGAGGGTCTGGCACAGATACGCAGTATTTT.

The CDR3 DNA follows: TGTGCCAGCTCACCGTCCATCTCATTAGTAGGGATTGCCGGTCGGGGAGAGACCCAGTACTTC. It translates to CASSPSISLVGIAGRGETQYF. The chain couples TRBV18 to TRBJ2-5; TRBD2 is a possible D gene (5 bases). The length of the CDR3 is 21 residues. Germline V CDR1 and CDR2: KGHSH, LQKENI. Trimming pared 3 bases from V and 4 bases from J, leaving 33 bases between.

The chain links TRBV7-2 to TRBJ2-5, with D possibly TRBD1 on 5 matching bases. Trimming stripped 3 bases from V and 5 bases from J, with 10 bases between. This CDR3 spans 13 amino acids. Germline CDR1 and CDR2: SGHTA and FQGNSA. For the CDR3, the DNA is TGTGCCAGCAGCTTTCCAGGGTCTGAGACCCAGTACTTC. This encodes CASSFPGSETQYF.

The chain carries TRBV7-2 and TRBJ2-3; the D gene is possibly TRBD2 (6 bases). The CDR3 sequence is 15 residues long. V lost 6 bases, J lost 6 bases, and 19 bases lay in between. Germline CDR1 is SGHTA and CDR2 is FQGNSA. CDR3 sequence: CASSLGLESADTQYF. CDR3 coding DNA: TGTGCCAGCAGTTTGGGACTGGAGTCGGCGGATACGCAGTATTTT.